This T cell receptor beta chain was sequenced in a study of shared clonotypes between healthy human individuals (dated by TCRdb to 2019 to 2021). Describing the broader study: The cohort included three men and a couple of women between 18 and 49 years of age. Blood TCR repertoires of five healthy adults were deeply sequenced to estimate repertoire size and the extent of clonotype sharing between individuals. Each donor's leukapheresis produced roughly between about 0.9 and 9.5 billion PBMCs. Different laboratories and diverse techniques were used to prepare libraries and sequence TCR repertoires, to increase sequencing depth and limit assay-specific biases. For each donor, CD4 naive and CD4 memory were each run on three plates, CD8 naive on two plates, and CD8 memory on one plate.

Using the deep immunoSEQ assay, multiplex PCR amplified TCR CDR3 regions from genomic DNA. For each cell subset, the extracted genomic DNA was distributed evenly across all wells of several immunoSEQ 96-well plates, and each plate served as one replicate. Each replicate PCR for sorted subsets received about 220 ng genomic DNA, equal to roughly 33,000 T cell genomes. Purified libraries were quantified with a Qubit 3.0 fluorometer, sized on a Bioanalyzer 2100, and re-quantified with the KAPA Library Quantification kit. Each immunoSEQ 96-well plate was sequenced on its own single-read 150-cycle Illumina NextSeq 550 flow cell. Per the authors' processing: Because the immunoSEQ output held only junctional sequences and lacked quality scores, the filtering could not match the filtering applied to full-length reads. To assign V/J genes and CDR3, sequences were annotated against IMGT germline references using PyIR, a Python wrapper for IgBLAST v1.9. Reads were removed for weak V/J assignments (E-value above 1e-6), missing CDR3, stop codons, out-of-frame junctions, or ambiguous translated residues. V3J clonotypes were defined by identical inferred V gene, J gene, and CDR3 amino acid sequence. Percentage overlap between repertoires was computed as shared unique clonotypes divided by the size of the smaller repertoire. Richness of each repertoire was evaluated using RTK rarefaction, the Chao1 estimator, and Recon v2.1 estimates of unobserved clonotypes. OLGA was used to compute generation probabilities for all TCRbeta clonotypes that the gDNA method yielded from four donors. TCRdb re-hosts the immuneACCESS table, in-frame sequences only. Its copies lack some clones; in the studies checked, an unresolved V gene accounts for under half of them, and the cause for the rest is not known. D and trimming come from the DNA, and the V and J calls and clone size come from that table. For this sample there are hundreds of thousands of clones; 90% to 96% appear just once. The top ten clonotypes cover about 0.064% of the sample.

Points on this clone: Its antigen specificity is not known. Base quality data are lacking; no much larger clone is found one base away.

Donors were healthy HIV-negative adults with no recently reported acute infections or vaccinations. Every donor was a Caucasian adult living in Nashville, Tennessee, USA. CD4+ T cells were enriched by magnetic negative selection; naive cells were then positively selected on CD45RA, and the negative fraction formed the memory subset. Blood was collected by leukapheresis, and PBMCs were isolated by Ficoll-Histopaque density gradient centrifugation and then cryopreserved in liquid nitrogen vapor phase. Analytical flow cytometry was used to check the purity and quantity of every magnetically sorted T cell population. Each sorted fraction had its genomic DNA isolated and then quantified by UV absorbance on a Nanodrop 2000c. The investigation overall reported the following: Higher generation probabilities were observed for clonotypes shared by all four sorted-subset donors than for non-shared clonotypes. Estimated clonotype richness was generally larger for naive than for memory subsets. Pairwise subsampling indicated that sequencing depth was expected to affect the degree of clonotype sharing among donors. About 5% of naive CD4, 3.5% of naive CD8, approximately 2% of memory CD4, and over 0.35% of memory CD8 clonotypes were shared across several donors. Incomplete sequencing was indicated by rarefaction of sorted-subset datasets, despite the large sequencing depth. Sampling was restricted to blood, and TCR repertoires in tissues likely differ from the TCR repertoires found in blood. Because the study included only a small number of donors, the genetic and exposure-history diversity represented was limited.

The trim is 5 bases for V and 3 bases for J, with a gap of 20 bases between the germline ends. The germline V gene supplies CDR1 SGHTA and CDR2 FQGNSA. Taken from cysteine to phenylalanine, the CDR3 has 16 residues. Only the CDR3 part of the read is kept: 48 bases, read in frame from the first base. This clonotype was sampled from a woman under 40 in good health. The V and J segments used are TRBV7-2 and TRBJ2-7; the D gene identity is not certain. Sequenced material: naive CD4+ T cells sorted from blood. In light of the paper, this sample's cell subset or site label describes: CD45RA+ positively selected. This receptor carries the CDR3 CASSPGPSLSYYEQYF. The bases read TGTGCCAGCAGCCCGGGCCCATCCCTTTCCTACTACGAGCAGTACTTC.